A selection of T cell receptor beta chains follows, all from one sample in a study of blood T cell repertoires in COVID-19. Profiling relied on immunoSEQ multiplex PCR, and the TCRdb table lists in-frame clones only, not all of them. The repertoire holds approximately 190,000 clones, around 84% seen once, with around an eighth in the top ten. The sequenced material came from peripheral blood. The receptors derive from a man aged 30 to 39 with active or convalescent COVID-19. The CDR3 runs from the conserved cysteine through the conserved F or W. A D gene is named only where the DNA matches it firmly. The size entry is marked missing in some rows and otherwise reads once, few, many or a size class.

V gene: TRBV9
clone size: -
J gene: TRBJ2-1
D gene: TRBD1
CDR3 protein: CASSGGTAPEQFF
CDR3 DNA: TGTGCCAGCAGCGGGGGGACAGCCCCTGAGCAGTTCTTC

V gene: TRBV2
clone size: -
J gene: TRBJ2-3
D gene: TRBD2
CDR3 protein: CASSGLLAGGSDTQYF
CDR3 DNA: TGTGCCAGCAGCGGATTGCTAGCGGGAGGTTCGGATACGCAGTATTTT

V gene: TRBV15
clone size: -
J gene: TRBJ2-2
D gene: TRBD1
CDR3 protein: CATSGGQGIPGELFF
CDR3 DNA: TGTGCCACCAGCGGCGGACAGGGGATCCCCGGGGAGCTGTTTTTT

V gene: TRBV5-4
clone size: -
J gene: TRBJ2-2
D gene: TRBD2
CDR3 protein: CASSQGLAGGVNTGELFF
CDR3 DNA: TGTGCCAGCAGCCAAGGACTAGCGGGAGGTGTGAACACCGGGGAGCTGTTTTTT

V gene: TRBV15
clone size: -
J gene: TRBJ1-2
D gene: TRBD1
CDR3 protein: CATSKDRGHGYTF
CDR3 DNA: TGTGCCACCAGCAAGGACAGGGGACATGGCTACACCTTC

V gene: TRBV27
clone size: -
J gene: TRBJ2-7
D gene: -
CDR3 protein: CASSLSGLARYEQYF
CDR3 DNA: TGTGCCAGCAGTTTATCAGGCCTAGCGAGGTACGAGCAGTACTTC

V gene: TRBV28
clone size: -
J gene: TRBJ1-4
D gene: TRBD1
CDR3 protein: CASSLLSGQGEKLFF
CDR3 DNA: TGTGCCAGCAGTTTACTATCAGGACAGGGAGAAAAACTGTTTTTT

V gene: TRBV6-1
clone size: -
J gene: TRBJ2-7
D gene: TRBD1
CDR3 protein: CASSAGQASGTYEQYF
CDR3 DNA: TGTGCCAGCAGTGCCGGACAGGCTTCAGGTACCTACGAGCAGTACTTC

V gene: TRBV21-1
clone size: -
J gene: TRBJ1-2
D gene: -
CDR3 protein: CASSNSGYTF
CDR3 DNA: TGTGCCAGCAGCAATTCGGGCTACACCTTC

V gene: TRBV28
clone size: -
J gene: TRBJ2-1
D gene: -
CDR3 protein: CASSPLELTAYNEQFF
CDR3 DNA: TGTGCCAGCAGTCCCCTAGAATTGACGGCCTACAATGAGCAGTTCTTC

V gene: TRBV9
clone size: -
J gene: TRBJ1-6
D gene: -
CDR3 protein: CASSDRNSPLHF
CDR3 DNA: TGTGCCAGCAGCGACAGGAATTCACCCCTCCACTTT

V gene: TRBV2
clone size: -
J gene: TRBJ2-7
D gene: TRBD1
CDR3 protein: CASSGGQEIFEQYF
CDR3 DNA: TGTGCCAGCAGTGGGGGACAGGAGATCTTCGAGCAGTACTTC

V gene: TRBV24-1
clone size: -
J gene: TRBJ1-5
D gene: TRBD1
CDR3 protein: CATSDLPGGPQHF
CDR3 DNA: TGTGCCACCAGTGATTTGCCAGGGGGGCCCCAGCATTTT

V gene: TRBV15
clone size: -
J gene: TRBJ1-6
D gene: -
CDR3 protein: CATGVGNSPLHF
CDR3 DNA: TGTGCCACTGGTGTCGGTAATTCACCCCTCCACTTT

V gene: TRBV6-2/TRBV6-3
clone size: -
J gene: TRBJ2-3
D gene: -
CDR3 protein: CASRPGTTSTDTQYF
CDR3 DNA: TGTGCCAGCAGACCTGGGACAACGAGCACAGATACGCAGTATTTT

V gene: TRBV7-2
clone size: -
J gene: TRBJ2-3
D gene: TRBD2
CDR3 protein: CASSLGSGRGSDTQYF
CDR3 DNA: TGTGCCAGCAGCTTAGGCAGCGGGAGAGGCTCAGATACGCAGTATTTT

V gene: TRBV4-3
clone size: -
J gene: TRBJ1-1
D gene: -
CDR3 protein: CASSQDMRQMNTEAFF
CDR3 DNA: TGCGCCAGCAGCCAAGATATGCGACAGATGAACACTGAAGCTTTCTTT

V gene: TRBV5-1
clone size: once
J gene: TRBJ2-5
D gene: TRBD1
CDR3 protein: CASSLQGGRETQYF
CDR3 DNA: TGCGCCAGCAGCCTACAGGGGGGTAGAGAGACCCAGTACTTC

V gene: TRBV11-3
clone size: -
J gene: TRBJ2-7
D gene: TRBD1
CDR3 protein: CASSPGPDRNYEQYF
CDR3 DNA: TGTGCCAGCAGCCCTGGCCCGGACAGGAACTACGAGCAGTACTTC

V gene: TRBV12-3/TRBV12-4
clone size: -
J gene: TRBJ1-3
D gene: -
CDR3 protein: CASRAGVGNTIYF
CDR3 DNA: TGTGCCAGCAGGGCCGGAGTTGGAAACACCATATATTTT

V gene: TRBV7-9
clone size: -
J gene: TRBJ1-2
D gene: TRBD1
CDR3 protein: CASSLSDRGYGYTF
CDR3 DNA: TGTGCCAGCAGCTTATCGGACAGGGGTTATGGCTACACCTTC

V gene: TRBV19
clone size: -
J gene: TRBJ2-3
D gene: -
CDR3 protein: CASSLPYTGSTDTQYF
CDR3 DNA: TGTGCCAGTAGTCTTCCCTATACGGGGAGCACAGATACGCAGTATTTT

V gene: TRBV21-1
clone size: -
J gene: TRBJ1-2
D gene: -
CDR3 protein: CASSKPVSAQLYGYTF
CDR3 DNA: TGTGCCAGCAGCAAACCAGTGTCAGCGCAGCTTTATGGCTACACCTTC

V gene: TRBV29-1
clone size: -
J gene: TRBJ1-5
D gene: -
CDR3 protein: CSVAGSNQPQHF
CDR3 DNA: TGCAGCGTTGCCGGTAGCAATCAGCCCCAGCATTTT

V gene: TRBV29-1
clone size: -
J gene: TRBJ1-6
D gene: TRBD1
CDR3 protein: CSVQGDRVDSPLHF
CDR3 DNA: TGCAGCGTTCAAGGTGACAGGGTTGATTCACCCCTCCACTTT

V gene: TRBV19
clone size: -
J gene: TRBJ1-6
D gene: TRBD1
CDR3 protein: CASSIPGTGNSPLHF
CDR3 DNA: TGTGCCAGTAGTATCCCCGGGACAGGGAATTCACCCCTCCACTTT

V gene: TRBV5-6
clone size: -
J gene: TRBJ1-6
D gene: -
CDR3 protein: CASSLVSTGRRDSPLHF
CDR3 DNA: TGTGCCAGCAGCTTGGTTAGCACGGGCCGGCGGGATTCACCCCTCCACTTT

V gene: TRBV7-2
clone size: -
J gene: TRBJ1-2
D gene: TRBD1
CDR3 protein: CASSLRPVGQINYGYTF
CDR3 DNA: TGTGCCAGCAGCTTAAGGCCGGTGGGACAGATTAACTATGGCTACACCTTC

V gene: TRBV7-2
clone size: -
J gene: TRBJ1-2
D gene: TRBD1
CDR3 protein: CASSPPQGDGYTF
CDR3 DNA: TGTGCCAGCAGCCCCCCCCAGGGGGATGGCTACACCTTC

V gene: TRBV4-1
clone size: -
J gene: TRBJ2-2
D gene: -
CDR3 protein: CASSQDALNTGELFF
CDR3 DNA: TGCGCCAGCAGCCAAGACGCACTTAACACCGGGGAGCTGTTTTTT

V gene: TRBV7-6
clone size: -
J gene: TRBJ1-4
D gene: -
CDR3 protein: CASSSWESRHEKLFF
CDR3 DNA: TGTGCCAGCAGCTCCTGGGAGAGCCGGCATGAAAAACTGTTTTTT

V gene: TRBV3-1/TRBV3-2
clone size: few
J gene: TRBJ1-1
D gene: -
CDR3 protein: CASSQGLQVNTEAFF
CDR3 DNA: TGTGCCAGCAGCCAAGGCCTACAGGTCAACACTGAAGCTTTCTTT

V gene: TRBV28
clone size: once
J gene: TRBJ1-5
D gene: TRBD1
CDR3 protein: CASSLDRANQPQHF
CDR3 DNA: TGTGCCAGCAGCCTCGACAGGGCCAATCAGCCCCAGCATTTT

V gene: TRBV15
clone size: -
J gene: TRBJ1-6
D gene: TRBD1
CDR3 protein: CATSRDRGVSSYNSPLHF
CDR3 DNA: TGTGCCACCAGTAGGGACAGGGGCGTAAGCTCCTATAATTCACCCCTCCACTTT

V gene: TRBV27
clone size: -
J gene: TRBJ1-1
D gene: -
CDR3 protein: CASSLLTGPTEAFF
CDR3 DNA: TGTGCCAGCAGTTTATTAACAGGGCCCACTGAAGCTTTCTTT

V gene: TRBV7-6
clone size: -
J gene: TRBJ2-2
D gene: -
CDR3 protein: CASSLVRVTGELFF
CDR3 DNA: TGTGCCAGCAGCTTAGTGCGCGTTACCGGGGAGCTGTTTTTT

V gene: TRBV5-1
clone size: -
J gene: TRBJ2-7
D gene: -
CDR3 protein: CASSLKYLYEQYF
CDR3 DNA: TGCGCCAGCAGCTTAAAATATCTCTACGAGCAGTACTTC

V gene: TRBV14
clone size: -
J gene: TRBJ2-7
D gene: -
CDR3 protein: CASSQDGQGRSYEQYF
CDR3 DNA: TGTGCCAGCAGCCAAGATGGGCAGGGGAGATCCTACGAGCAGTACTTC

V gene: TRBV18
clone size: -
J gene: TRBJ1-2
D gene: TRBD1
CDR3 protein: CASSPSRQGAILTWGYTF
CDR3 DNA: TGTGCCAGCTCACCATCCCGACAGGGGGCGATTCTGACCTGGGGCTACACCTTC